This TCR beta chain appears in the sequencing data of a study of T cell responses to AZD1222 COVID-19 vaccine. Turning to the study itself: Second-dose intervals of approximately 4 or approximately 12 weeks were pooled.

In its sample, this clone was seen once. Assay: immunoSEQ multiplex PCR; the TCRdb copy retains only in-frame clones and omits some. The sample has over 65,000 clones, 60% to 80% seen once. The receptor's source is an adult in good health. Source: peripheral blood, taken on day 0 of AZD1222 vaccination.

CDR3 bases: TGTGCCAGCAGCAAACTCAGAGACAGGGTTTATGGCTACACCTTC. Translation: CASSKLRDRVYGYTF. V and J are TRBV7-9 and TRBJ1-2; 7 bases line up with TRBD1. This CDR3 comprises 15 residues. CDR1 is SEHNR and CDR2 is FQNEAQ in the germline V gene (reference sequence). Unmatched junction bases numbered 11, after V lost 5 bases and J lost 5 bases. The full variable domain, completed using reference TRBV7-9 and TRBJ1-2, is DTGVSQNPRHKITKRGQNVTFRCDPISEHNRLYWYRQTLGQGPEFLTYFQNEAQLEKSRLLSDRFSAERPKGSFSTLEIQRTEQGDSAMYLCASSKLRDRVYGYTFGSGTRLTVV.